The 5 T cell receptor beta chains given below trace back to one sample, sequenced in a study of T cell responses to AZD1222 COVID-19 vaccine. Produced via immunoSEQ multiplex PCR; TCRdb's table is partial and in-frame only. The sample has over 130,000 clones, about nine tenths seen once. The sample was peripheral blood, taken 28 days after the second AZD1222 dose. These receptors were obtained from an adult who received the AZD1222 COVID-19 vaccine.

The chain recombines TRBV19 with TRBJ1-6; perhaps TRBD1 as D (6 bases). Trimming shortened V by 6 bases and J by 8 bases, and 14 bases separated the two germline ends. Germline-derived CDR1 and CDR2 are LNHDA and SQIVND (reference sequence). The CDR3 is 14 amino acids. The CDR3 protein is CASSLQGGDSPLHF. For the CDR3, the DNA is TGTGCCAGTAGCCTACAGGGAGGCGATTCACCCCTCCACTTT. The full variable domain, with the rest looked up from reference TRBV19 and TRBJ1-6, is DGGITQSPKYLFRKEGQNVTLSCEQNLNHDAMYWYRQDPGQGLRLIYYSQIVNDFQKGDIAEGYSVSREKKESFPLTVTSAQKNPTAFYLCASSLQGGDSPLHFGNGTRLTVT.

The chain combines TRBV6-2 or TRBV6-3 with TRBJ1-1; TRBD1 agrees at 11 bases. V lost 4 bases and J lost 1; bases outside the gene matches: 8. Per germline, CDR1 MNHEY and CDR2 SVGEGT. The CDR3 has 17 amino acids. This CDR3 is CASSFDRDRGKNTEAFF. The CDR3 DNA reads TGTGCCAGCAGTTTCGACCGGGACAGGGGGAAGAACACTGAAGCTTTCTTT.

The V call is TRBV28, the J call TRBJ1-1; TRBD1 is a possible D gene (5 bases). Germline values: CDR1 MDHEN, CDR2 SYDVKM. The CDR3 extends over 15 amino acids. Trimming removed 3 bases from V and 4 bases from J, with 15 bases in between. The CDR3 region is CASSFWRGGGTEAFF. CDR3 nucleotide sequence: TGTGCCAGCAGTTTTTGGAGGGGTGGGGGCACTGAAGCTTTCTTT.

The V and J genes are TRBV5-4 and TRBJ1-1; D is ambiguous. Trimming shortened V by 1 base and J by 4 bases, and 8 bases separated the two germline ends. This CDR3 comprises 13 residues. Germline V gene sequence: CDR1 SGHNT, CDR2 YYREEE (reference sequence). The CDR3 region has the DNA TGTGCCAGCAGCTTGTACGGCGGCACTGAAGCTTTCTTT. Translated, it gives CASSLYGGTEAFF. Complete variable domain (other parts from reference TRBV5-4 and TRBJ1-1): ETGVTQSPTHLIKTRGQQVTLRCSSQSGHNTVSWYQQALGQGPQFIFQYYREEENGRGNFPPRFSGLQFPNYSSELNVNALELDDSALYLCASSLYGGTEAFFGQGTRLTVV.

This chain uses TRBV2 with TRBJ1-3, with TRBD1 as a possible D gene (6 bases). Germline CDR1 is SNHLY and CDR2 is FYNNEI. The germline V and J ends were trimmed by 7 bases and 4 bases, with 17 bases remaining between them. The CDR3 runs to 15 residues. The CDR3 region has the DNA TGTGCCAGCACCCGAACAGGGTCTGGCGGAAACACCATATATTTT. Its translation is CASTRTGSGGNTIYF.